Described below is a single T cell receptor (beta chain) sequence and its context. The target antigen is unknown. Profiling relied on immunoSEQ multiplex PCR, and the TCRdb table lists in-frame clones only, not all of them. Of around 240,000 clones in the sample, around 91% were seen once. Per the germline V gene, CDR1 is SGHDN and CDR2 is FVKESK. The CDR3 is 18 residues long. V was shortened by 0 bases and J by 5 bases, with 22 bases between the two germline ends. The data were obtained in a study of cytomegalovirus exposure and HLA in healthy donors. Whole-study results and caveats: Rare TCR sequences dominated, though some public TCRs recurred in many donors.

This sequence originates from a woman between 18 and 30 years old in good health and CMV-seronegative. The sequencing sample was made of PBMCs. V usage is TRBV14 and J usage is TRBJ2-5; D is perhaps TRBD1 (6 bases). The CDR3 sequence is CASSQDLWGRAGFETQYF. Here the CDR3 DNA reads TGTGCCAGCAGCCAAGATCTATGGGGGCGCGCAGGGTTTGAGACCCAGTACTTC.